This TCR beta chain comes out of a study of blood T cell repertoires in COVID-19. Study background: Collection of acute and convalescent COVID-19 samples took place in the United States, Italy and Spain. The analysed material was cDNA or gDNA that came from T cells, B-cell-depleted T cells, or PBMCs.

This clone was observed once. In the original workflow: Nucleated cell number was recorded as an estimate derived from reference gene primer amplification. The repertoire was sequenced with immunoSEQ multiplex PCR; TCRdb's copy has only in-frame clones and lacks some. V and J calls plus clone size are reproduced from that table; the DNA served to infer D and trimming. The sample consists of under 200,000 clones, about 89% of them appearing once. Germline CDR1 SEHNR, CDR2 FQNEAQ (reference sequence). J was trimmed by 2 bases and V by 4 bases; bases with no gene match: 3. The CDR3 contains 15 residues. Sequencing was carried out using peripheral blood. The chain links TRBV7-9 to TRBJ1-2; TRBD1 aligns across 11 bases. This clonotype was obtained from a man between 65 and 85 years old with acute or convalescent COVID-19. CDR3 loop: CASSSRTGGNYGYTF. In DNA, the CDR3 is TGTGCCAGCAGCTCGAGGACAGGGGGCAACTATGGCTACACCTTC.